The clone carrying this TCR beta chain showed up just once. Germline and junction disagree at one end, which may indicate a read error. Authors' analysis steps: By means of reference gene primer amplification, nucleated cell counts were estimated. The method was immunoSEQ multiplex PCR; TCRdb's version includes in-frame clones alone and lacks a portion of them. The V and J calls and clone size were taken over from that table, and D and trimming were inferred from the DNA. The profile shows 50,000 to 70,000 clones, roughly 82% of them singletons. In germline, CDR1 is LNHNV, CDR2 YYDKDF (reference sequence). This CDR3 contains 14 residues. These data originate in a study of blood T cell repertoires in COVID-19. Overall study: Material from acute and convalescent COVID-19 was sourced from the United States, Italy and Spain. In each case, the material was cDNA or gDNA derived from T cells, B-cell-depleted T cells, or PBMCs.

This clonotype originated in a woman aged 60-75 years with acute or convalescent COVID-19. Sequenced: peripheral blood. The chain couples TRBV15 to TRBJ1-5, with TRBD1 identical over 9 bases. In nucleotides, the CDR3 is TGTGCCACCAGCGGGGACAGGGACTATCAACCCCAGCATTTT. Residues: CATSGDRDYQPQHF.